What follows describes a single T cell receptor (beta chain). The entry originates in a study of CD8 T cells in Susac syndrome. RNA, at about 0.5 to 1 ug, was reverse transcribed with random hexamers. In TCRdb, the immunoSEQ multiplex PCR reads were re-called with MiXCR into one record per CDR3 protein. There are some 200,000 distinct CDR3 sequences in the sample; about 95% occur only once, and less than 0.2% lies in the top ten. Germline V gene lookup returns CDR1 SGHVS and CDR2 FQNEAQ. The ends lost 5 bases at V and 5 bases at J; junction bases unmatched: 7. The CDR3 totals 15 residues. Sequenced material: CD8+ T cells from PBMCs. The receptor was isolated from a human donor with Susac syndrome. The rearrangement links TRBV7-8 to TRBJ2-1, with 9 bases fitting TRBD2. CDR3 nucleotides: TGTGCCAGCAGCCCCCATAGCGGGAGAGACAATGAGCAGTTCTTC. Encoded protein: CASSPHSGRDNEQFF.